This T cell receptor beta chain appears in the sequencing data of a study of cytomegalovirus exposure and HLA in healthy donors. Study-wide points: The tendency of first-cohort TCR clusters to co-occur in the approximately 110 validation repertoires was identified by a subsequent analysis.

On this clone: Antigen: not known.

Data came from immunoSEQ multiplex PCR; TCRdb stores just in-frame clones and leaves some out. Counted here are about 67,000 clones, 94% occurring once; the ten biggest clones make up 0.5% to 0.75%. V was clipped by 5 bases and J by 3 bases; unmatched bases: 6. Germline V gives CDR1 SGHTA, CDR2 FQGNSA. The CDR3 extends over 16 amino acids. The chain links TRBV7-2 to TRBJ2-7, with 14 bases lining up with TRBD2. Sequencing input: PBMCs. The receptor comes from a woman under 30 in good health and CMV-seronegative. The CDR3 protein is CASSPGLAGGFYEQYF. CDR3 DNA: TGTGCCAGCAGCCCAGGACTAGCGGGGGGCTTCTACGAGCAGTACTTC.